A selection of T cell receptor beta chains follows, all from one sample in a study of vaccination effects on CD4 cells after COVID-19. Only in-frame clones appear in the TCRdb table, and some are missing; sequencing was by immunoSEQ multiplex PCR. The sample has under 25,000 clones, roughly 80% seen once; the top ten hold roughly a fifth. For these TCRs, the target antigens are not known. Sequenced material: CD4+ T cells from PBMCs cultured with HCoV-NL63 spike peptides, taken before COVID-19 vaccination. The receptors derive from a human donor who received a COVID-19 vaccine. Each CDR3 is given with its conserved first and last residue.

>TRBV5-6|TRBJ1-1
CASTTPHKDVGSEAFF
>TRBV3-1/TRBV3-2|TRBJ1-1
CASSPAQGWTEAFF
>TRBV28|TRBJ2-5
CASSLFGTQYF
>TRBV3-1/TRBV3-2|TRBJ2-5
CASSPTSGKWETQYF
>TRBV30|TRBJ1-4
CAWGEEGEKLFF
>TRBV28|TRBJ2-7
CASSFVWGRSYEQYF
>TRBV13|TRBJ2-7
CASRSRASGSYEQYF
>TRBV5-1|TRBJ2-1
CASSYRLAGLLTYNEQFF
>TRBV5-1|TRBJ2-1
CASSLRTSGSEEQFF
>TRBV12-3/TRBV12-4|TRBJ1-2
CASSLRGYGYTF
>TRBV7-9|TRBJ1-2
CASSSRTMRNRRLGYGYTF
>TRBV7-9|TRBJ1-1
CASSLDHTANTEAFF
>TRBV4-1|TRBJ1-6
CASSQDGAGLTYNSPLHF
>TRBV6-6|TRBJ2-1
CASSYARLAEYNEQFF
>TRBV27|TRBJ2-3
CASSLTVADTQYF
>TRBV4-3|TRBJ1-1
CASSQEVGRRDTEAFF
>TRBV7-9|TRBJ2-7
CASSRQGSEQYF
>TRBV6-1|TRBJ1-3
CASSEGPGAGNTIYF
>TRBV24-1|TRBJ2-3
CATSEGDRGPDTQYF
>TRBV11-2|TRBJ2-7
CASSLGASGSYEQYF
>TRBV29-1|TRBJ2-4
CSVEDDRGRGHIQYF
>TRBV10-3|TRBJ1-1
CAIRIGGRTEAFF
>TRBV28|TRBJ1-2
CASSLGAVYGYTF
>TRBV6-1|TRBJ1-2
CASSEEPWGAGYGYTF
>TRBV28|TRBJ2-1
CASSFEKLRPSYNEQFF
>TRBV5-1|TRBJ2-1
CASSQGGLYNEQFF
>TRBV18|TRBJ2-1
CASSRLNLGGARNEQFF
>TRBV6-1|TRBJ1-1
CASTATGVNTEAFF
>TRBV19|TRBJ1-1
CASSIDRGLRGAFF
>TRBV11-2|TRBJ2-2
CASSLTPGNTGELFF
>TRBV6-2/TRBV6-3|TRBJ2-1
CASSHTSGSYDEQFF
>TRBV3-1/TRBV3-2|TRBJ2-7
CASSQAVAALEQYF
>TRBV28|TRBJ2-3
CASNQTPRTDTQYF
>TRBV19|TRBJ1-4
CATGLAEKLFF
>TRBV6-2/TRBV6-3|TRBJ2-7
CASSPTGYEQYF
>TRBV9|TRBJ1-5
CASSVTDSNQPQHF
>TRBV7-9|TRBJ2-7
CASSLAAQERKYF
>TRBV7-2|TRBJ2-1
CASSLEGSGSYNEQFF